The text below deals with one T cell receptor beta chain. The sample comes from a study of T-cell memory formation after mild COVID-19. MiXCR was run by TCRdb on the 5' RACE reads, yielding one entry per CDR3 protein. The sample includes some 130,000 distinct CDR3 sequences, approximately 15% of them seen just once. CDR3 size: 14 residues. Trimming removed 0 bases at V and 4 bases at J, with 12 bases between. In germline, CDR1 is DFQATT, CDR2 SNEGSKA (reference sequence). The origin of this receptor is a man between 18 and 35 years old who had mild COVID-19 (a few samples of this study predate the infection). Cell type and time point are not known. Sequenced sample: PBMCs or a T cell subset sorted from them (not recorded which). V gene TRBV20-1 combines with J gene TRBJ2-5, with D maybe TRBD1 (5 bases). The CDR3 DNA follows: TGCAGTGCTAGAGATCGGACACGGCGAGAGACCCAGTACTTC. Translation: CSARDRTRRETQYF.